These 32 T cell receptor beta chains came from one sample sequenced in a study of blood T cells in healthy people across ages. Through a sample-barcoded 5' primer and a J-beta primer mix, a second PCR was run for about 6 to 11 cycles. TCRdb used MiXCR to reprocess the 5' RACE reads, holding one entry per CDR3 protein. Seen here are 750,000 to 950,000 distinct CDR3 sequences, 20% to 30% observed once, and the top ten hold under 3%. The same specimen was also included in a second study, on T cells of mothers and their children.

Sequencing was performed on blood. The origin of the receptors is a boy younger than 18 in good health.

The chain links TRBV5-4 to TRBJ2-5, with D uncertain. The CDR3 sequence is 14 residues long. Germline lookup yields CDR1 SGHNT and CDR2 YYREEE (reference sequence). V lost 6 bases, J lost 5 bases, and 17 bases lay in between. The CDR3 reads CASTAQTVGETQYF. The CDR3 DNA reads as TGTGCCAGCACCGCCCAGACCGTAGGGGAGACCCAGTACTTC.

CDR3 coding DNA: TGTGCCAGCAGCCAAGATTCGAATGGAAACACCATATATTTT. This translates into CASSQDSNGNTIYF. The chain couples TRBV3-1 to TRBJ1-3; no reliable D call. The CDR3 is 14 residues long. V lost 0 bases to trimming and J lost 3 bases, with 6 bases between them. The germline V gene has CDR1 LGHDT and CDR2 YNNKEL (reference sequence).

The V call is TRBV5-5, the J call TRBJ2-7; a possible D gene is TRBD1 (6 bases). Germline assignment: CDR1 SGHKS and CDR2 YYEKEE (reference sequence). The CDR3 contains 15 residues. Trimming removed 1 base from V and 0 bases from J, with 11 bases in between. The CDR3: CASSLFGDNSYEQYF. CDR3 DNA sequence: TGTGCCAGCAGCTTGTTTGGGGACAACTCCTACGAGCAGTACTTC.

The chain carries TRBV11-1 and TRBJ1-2; possible D gene TRBD1, 5 bases. Trimming removed 2 bases from V and 7 bases from J, with 8 bases in between. Germline V gene sequence: CDR1 SGHAT, CDR2 FQDESV (reference sequence). CDR3 size: 12 residues. The CDR3 is CASSLHGAGYTF. CDR3 in DNA: TGTGCCAGCAGCTTACACGGGGCTGGCTACACCTTC.

The chain employs TRBV5-5 and TRBJ2-4, with D perhaps matching TRBD1 (6 bases). Germline values: CDR1 SGHKS, CDR2 YYEKEE (reference sequence). V was cut by 4 bases and J by 7 bases, with 15 bases left in between. The CDR3 length is 14 residues. For the CDR3, the DNA is TGTGCCAGCAGCCCCTGGGACAACAGGAACATTCAGTACTTC. Protein: CASSPWDNRNIQYF. The complete variable domain, with remaining parts taken from reference TRBV5-5 and TRBJ2-4, reads DAGVTQSPTHLIKTRGQQVTLRCSPISGHKSVSWYQQVLGQGPQFIFQYYEKEERGRGNFPDRFSARQFPNYSSELNVNALLLGDSALYLCASSPWDNRNIQYFGAGTRLSVL.

As for this clonotype: One end of the junction fails to match germline, which may point to a read error. V is TRBV6-5 and J is TRBJ1-2; 7 positions match TRBD1. The CDR3 sequence is 13 residues long. Germline values: CDR1 MNHEY, CDR2 SVGAGI. CDR3 sequence reads: CASSDREGYGCTF. The CDR3 region has the DNA TGTGCCAGCAGTGACAGGGAGGGCTATGGCTGCACCTTC.

The V call is TRBV4-1, the J call TRBJ2-5; possible D gene TRBD2, 6 bases. The assigned J gene may be wrong: the sequence end matches TRBJ2-1 better. Germline V gene sequence: CDR1 MGHRA, CDR2 YSYEKL. The CDR3 sequence is 16 residues long. The CDR3 coding sequence is TGCGCCAGCAGCCGCCCCAGGGACTCTCTTTACAATGAGCAGTTCTTC. Translation: CASSRPRDSLYNEQFF.

J is TRBJ1-1 and V is TRBV12-3 or TRBV12-4; D unclear. Trimming stripped 6 bases from V and 11 bases from J, with 10 bases between. The CDR3 is 10 amino acids. CDR3 coding DNA: TGTGCCAGCAGCACCGCCGACGCTTTCTTT. The encoded protein is CASSTADAFF.

This clonotype was seen a single time. A much larger clone differs by one base, so this may be a read error. This chain uses TRBV29-1 with TRBJ1-1; D is possibly TRBD1 (5 bases). The germline CDR1 and CDR2 sequences are SQVTM and ANQGSEA. The CDR3 is made up of 13 amino acids. V was shortened by 4 bases and J by 4 bases, with 13 bases between the two germline ends. The CDR3 loop reads CSVASSGSTEAFF. The CDR3 DNA reads as TGCAGCGTTGCTTCTTCAGGGTCCACTGAAGCTTTCTTT. Full variable domain (remainder filled in from reference TRBV29-1 and TRBJ1-1): SAVISQKPSRDICQRGTSLTIQCQVDSQVTMMFWYRQQPGQSLTLIATANQGSEATYESGFVIDKFPISRPNLTFSTLTVSNMSPEDSSIYLCSVASSGSTEAFFGQGTRLTVV.

This clonotype was detected only a few times. The chain carries TRBV20-1 and TRBJ2-7; possible D gene TRBD1, 6 bases. Trimming cost V 6 bases and J 5 bases, with 11 bases left between them. Germline CDR1 is DFQATT and CDR2 is SNEGSKA (reference sequence). The CDR3 length is 11 residues. Written as DNA, the CDR3 is TGCAGTGCCACCAGGGGAGACGAGCAGTACTTC. Translation: CSATRGDEQYF.

In regard to this clonotype: This may come from a read error, since a much larger clone is one base off. The gene calls are TRBV7-2 and TRBJ2-7; D call uncertain. The CDR3 covers 13 residues. V was clipped by 1 base and J by 3 bases, with 7 bases between them. Germline lookup yields CDR1 SGHTA and CDR2 FQGNSA. The CDR3 nucleotides read TGTGCCAGCAGCTTAGACAGCTACTACGAGCAGTACTTC. Protein product: CASSLDSYYEQYF.

The genes are TRBV12-5 and TRBJ2-1; 7 bases line up with TRBD2. V lost 5 bases, J lost 7 bases, and 11 bases stayed unmatched. Germline assignment: CDR1 LGHNT and CDR2 FRNRAP. This CDR3 has 15 residues. CDR3 coding DNA: TGTGCTAGTGGTCGAGCGGGGAGAGGGAAGAATGAGCAGTTCTTC. This gives the protein CASGRAGRGKNEQFF.

The chain carries TRBV2 and TRBJ2-5; D ambiguous. The DNA matches TRBJ2-1 better at its end, which makes the J call doubtful. Germline CDR1 and CDR2: SNHLY and FYNNEI. This CDR3 comprises 12 residues. The CDR3 region is CASSFRRDEQFF. The CDR3 bases are TGTGCCAGCAGTTTCCGTCGGGATGAGCAGTTCTTC.

The rearrangement uses TRBV5-5 and TRBJ2-5; no firm D call. The length of the CDR3 is 14 residues. The V end lost 0 bases, the J end lost 3 bases, and 9 bases lay between the germline ends. CDR1 SGHKS and CDR2 YYEKEE come from the germline V gene (reference sequence). The CDR3 sequence: CASSLAWLEETQYF. The CDR3 coding sequence is TGTGCCAGCAGCTTGGCGTGGCTGGAAGAGACCCAGTACTTC. The whole variable domain, filled in from reference TRBV5-5 and TRBJ2-5, reads DAGVTQSPTHLIKTRGQQVTLRCSPISGHKSVSWYQQVLGQGPQFIFQYYEKEERGRGNFPDRFSARQFPNYSSELNVNALLLGDSALYLCASSLAWLEETQYFGPGTRLLVL.

The chain recombines TRBV20-1 with TRBJ2-7; maybe TRBD2 (6 bases). The length of the CDR3 is 14 residues. Germline CDR1 is DFQATT and CDR2 is SNEGSKA (reference sequence). Trimming pared 5 bases from V and 2 bases from J, leaving 16 bases between. The CDR3 region has the DNA TGCAGTGCTCGGGGACTCCTAGGCCCCTACGAGCAGTACTTC. Translating gives CSARGLLGPYEQYF.

This CDR3 is CASSWGRGTTEAFF. The CDR3 DNA reads TGTGCCAGCTCCTGGGGCAGGGGGACCACTGAAGCTTTCTTT. This rearrangement joins TRBV18 to TRBJ1-1; 7 nucleotides match TRBD1. J gave up 4 bases and V 6 bases, and 8 bases lay outside the gene matches. The CDR3 loop spans 14 amino acids. Germline V gene data show CDR1 as KGHSH and CDR2 as LQKENI.

V and J are TRBV12-3 or TRBV12-4 and TRBJ2-3; 12 nucleotides line up with TRBD2. V shed 4 bases, J shed 1 base, and the junction held 12 bases outside the gene matches. CDR3 size: 19 residues. CDR3 DNA: TGTGCCAGCAGTTCTGACTCTAGCGGGAGGGAACCTGGCACAGATACGCAGTATTTT. Protein: CASSSDSSGREPGTDTQYF.

This clonotype was observed a handful of times. V usage is TRBV28 and J usage is TRBJ1-6, with 7 bases identical to TRBD1. The CDR3 contains 15 residues. The J segment lost 6 bases and the V segment lost 7 bases, leaving 9 bases of the junction unmatched. CDR1 MDHEN and CDR2 SYDVKM come from the germline V gene. The CDR3 is CASISTGTGNSPLHF. In DNA form, the CDR3 reads TGTGCCAGCATATCGACAGGGACCGGTAATTCACCCCTCCACTTT. The entire variable domain, with the rest obtained from reference TRBV28 and TRBJ1-6, is as follows: DVKVTQSSRYLVKRTGEKVFLECVQDMDHENMFWYRQDPGLGLRLIYFSYDVKMKEKGDIPEGYSVSREKKERFSLILESASTNQTSMYLCASISTGTGNSPLHFGNGTRLTVT.

V gene TRBV10-3 combines with J gene TRBJ1-4; D remains ambiguous. Trimming took 3 bases from V and 0 from J, leaving 11 bases between them. The CDR3 consists of 16 residues. Germline lookup yields CDR1 ENHRY and CDR2 SYGVKD. CDR3 sequence (DNA): TGTGCCATCAGTGACCGAAAGGCTGCAACTAATGAAAAACTGTTTTTT. It codes for CAISDRKAATNEKLFF.

V usage is TRBV3-1 and J usage is TRBJ2-5; tentatively, D is TRBD2 (6 bases). The CDR3 extends over 15 amino acids. Trimming removed 1 base at V and 1 base at J, with 10 bases between. Per the germline V gene, CDR1 is LGHDT and CDR2 is YNNKEL (reference sequence). CDR3 sequence reads: CASSQARTIQETQYF. The CDR3 region has the DNA TGTGCCAGCAGCCAAGCTCGGACTATCCAAGAGACCCAGTACTTC.

The rearrangement uses TRBV29-1 and TRBJ1-2, with 7 bases matching TRBD1. V was pared by 7 bases and J by 5 bases, with 13 bases of the junction left unmatched. CDR1 SQVTM and CDR2 ANQGSEA come from the germline V gene. CDR3 length: 14 residues. DNA for the CDR3: TGCAGCGCGGAGGGGGCCCCGGGGGAATATGGCTACACCTTC. The encoded protein is CSAEGAPGEYGYTF. The full variable domain, completed using reference TRBV29-1 and TRBJ1-2, is SAVISQKPSRDICQRGTSLTIQCQVDSQVTMMFWYRQQPGQSLTLIATANQGSEATYESGFVIDKFPISRPNLTFSTLTVSNMSPEDSSIYLCSAEGAPGEYGYTFGSGTRLTVV.

This chain uses TRBV7-9 with TRBJ1-3, with TRBD1 identical over 8 bases. The V gene end was trimmed by 5 bases and the J gene end by 3 bases; junction bases not matched to a gene: 6. The germline V gene encodes CDR1 SEHNR and CDR2 FQNEAQ (reference sequence). The CDR3 covers 15 residues. This CDR3 reads CASSARTGFGNTIYF. The CDR3 DNA sequence: TGTGCCAGCAGCGCGAGGACAGGGTTTGGAAACACCATATATTTT.

V and J are TRBV29-1 and TRBJ1-3; a possible D gene is TRBD1 (6 bases). The CDR3 is 15 amino acids. CDR1 is SQVTM, CDR2 ANQGSEA, per germline. The germline V and J ends were trimmed by 7 bases and 4 bases, with 20 bases remaining between them. Here the CDR3 reads CSAEGRGASGNTIYF. Written as DNA, the CDR3 is TGCAGCGCGGAAGGTCGGGGGGCTAGCGGAAACACCATATATTTT. The whole variable domain, filled in from reference TRBV29-1 and TRBJ1-3, reads SAVISQKPSRDICQRGTSLTIQCQVDSQVTMMFWYRQQPGQSLTLIATANQGSEATYESGFVIDKFPISRPNLTFSTLTVSNMSPEDSSIYLCSAEGRGASGNTIYFGEGSWLTVV.

This clonotype came up a few times. This chain joins TRBV10-3 and TRBJ1-2; no firm D call. V lost 6 bases and J 0 bases, leaving 5 bases between the germline ends. Germline V gives CDR1 ENHRY, CDR2 SYGVKD. This CDR3 region has 12 residues. CDR3 DNA sequence: TGTGCCATCAGCACAGCTAACTATGGCTACACCTTC. Amino acid sequence: CAISTANYGYTF.

This clonotype was seen repeatedly, ten times or more. This chain connects TRBV5-1 to TRBJ2-5; D is unclear. Germline assignment: CDR1 SGHRS and CDR2 YFSETQ. Trimming removed 3 bases from V and 5 bases from J, with 11 bases in between. The CDR3 is made up of 13 amino acids. CDR3 in DNA: TGCGCCAGCAGCTCTGGGGTGGGGGAGACCCAGTACTTC. This encodes CASSSGVGETQYF.

The chain links TRBV5-1 to TRBJ2-5; 10 nucleotides align to TRBD2. The CDR3 is 17 amino acids. V lost 4 bases and J lost 1; bases outside the gene matches: 10. The germline CDR1 and CDR2 sequences are SGHRS and YFSETQ. The CDR3 reads CASSPRASGGSQETQYF. The CDR3 region has the DNA TGCGCCAGCAGCCCGAGAGCTAGCGGGGGATCCCAAGAGACCCAGTACTTC.

This clonotype was counted a few times. The V gene is TRBV6-1, the J gene TRBJ1-2; the match to TRBD1 covers 7 bases. The CDR3 contains 13 residues. V lost 7 bases, J lost 5 bases, and 7 bases stayed unmatched. CDR1 is MNHNS and CDR2 is SASEGT in the germline V gene. The CDR3 nucleotides are TGTGCCAGCATTCAGGGGGGCTTATATGGCTACACCTTC. This sequence encodes CASIQGGLYGYTF.

This clonotype was detected a few times. The V call is TRBV28, the J call TRBJ2-7; D may correspond to TRBD1 or TRBD2 (6 bases each). Judging by the DNA end, TRBJ2-1 fits better; the J call may be wrong. CDR3 length: 14 residues. Germline V gene lookup returns CDR1 MDHEN and CDR2 SYDVKM. This chain's CDR3 is CASSFEGGSYEQFF. In DNA form, the CDR3 reads TGTGCCAGCAGTTTTGAGGGGGGCAGCTATGAGCAGTTCTTC.

With respect to this clonotype: The junction departs from germline at one end; a sequencing error may be responsible. V is TRBV14 and J is TRBJ1-2; D not certain. This CDR3 comprises 17 residues. The germline gives CDR1 SGHDN, CDR2 FVKESK. The CDR3 loop reads CAGSAKGLGPPNYGYTF. For the CDR3, the DNA is TGTGCCGGCAGCGCAAAGGGATTAGGCCCACCTAACTATGGCTACACCTTC.

The chain links TRBV29-1 to TRBJ2-5; a possible D gene is TRBD1 (5 bases). Trimming pared 4 bases from V and 7 bases from J, leaving 19 bases between. Germline values: CDR1 SQVTM, CDR2 ANQGSEA. The length of the CDR3 is 14 residues. CDR3 nucleotide sequence: TGCAGCGTTGGGTTGAGACAGAGCTTAGGGACCCAGTACTTC. Translated, it gives CSVGLRQSLGTQYF.

The rearrangement joins TRBV6-6 to TRBJ1-2; perhaps TRBD1 as D (6 bases). This CDR3 has 15 residues. V was cut by 4 bases and J by 0 bases, with 12 bases left in between. Germline V gene sequence: CDR1 MNHNY, CDR2 SVGAGI (reference sequence). In DNA form, the CDR3 reads TGTGCCAGCAGTTCGCATGGACAGACTAACTATGGCTACACCTTC. Protein: CASSSHGQTNYGYTF.

This clonotype was found a few times. The rearrangement joins TRBV29-1 to TRBJ2-3; a possible D gene is TRBD1 (6 bases). The CDR3 runs 15 residues. Germline CDR1 is SQVTM and CDR2 is ANQGSEA. V was clipped by 4 bases and J by 3 bases, with 17 bases between them. CDR3 nucleotide sequence: TGCAGCGTTGCGACTGTACTTCAGGGGACAGATACGCAGTATTTT. Translation: CSVATVLQGTDTQYF.